This T cell receptor (beta chain) was sequenced in a study of Graves' ophthalmopathy and Graves' hyperthyroidism. Germline assignment: CDR1 SGHTA and CDR2 FQGNSA. The CDR3 is made up of 13 amino acids. Amplification from RNA transcripts yielded the TCR beta CDR3 regions. Following a first-round RT-PCR that used HTBI primers, a second-round multiplex PCR was carried out. TCRdb reprocessed the multiplex PCR reads via MiXCR and lists one record per CDR3 protein. The table includes roughly 610,000 distinct CDR3 sequences, about 20% detected once. Details on this clonotype: A much bigger clone sits one base away, suggesting this may be a read error.

Sequenced material: peripheral blood. The receptor comes from a woman aged 18-35 years with stable Graves' hyperthyroidism. Some clones in this sample may be carry-over from other donors' samples. The V and J genes are TRBV7-2 and TRBJ1-1; D is unclear. The CDR3 DNA sequence: TGTGTCAGCAGCTTAGAAAGGGTGACTGAAGCTTTCTTT. This sequence encodes CVSSLERVTEAFF.